This TCR beta chain was recovered during a study of CD8+ T cells in alopecia areata. CDR3 length: 15 residues. Per germline, CDR1 SGDLS and CDR2 YYNGEE. Trimming removed 0 bases from V and 1 base from J, with 5 bases in between. Study-wide findings and caveats: Amid tofacitinib therapy, many expanded lesional clones stayed present in scalp and blood. Tofacitinib yielded significantly lower scalp clonality and fewer expanded CD8+ clones among the top 100. Across lesional scalp, and particularly alopecia totalis/universalis, clonality surpassed that of normal scalp.

Extracted RNA was reverse transcribed into cDNA, the sequencing template. TCRdb keeps only in-frame clones here, not all; method: immunoSEQ multiplex PCR. The sample carries 150,000 to 200,000 clones, 60% recorded once. About this clone: Its matching antigen is unknown.

Treatment indicated: oral pan-JAK inhibitor, 5-10 mg twice daily. The chain couples TRBV9 to TRBJ2-6, with D uncertain. Sample: CD4+ T cells sorted from blood, taken at week 24, from a patient treated with tofacitinib. This receptor was taken from a human donor with alopecia areata. DNA for the CDR3: TGTGCCAGCAGCGTAGGAGGTTCTGGGGCCAACGTCCTGACTTTC. Translated, it gives CASSVGGSGANVLTF.